This T cell receptor (beta chain) was obtained from a study of a mutant IDH1 vaccine in newly diagnosed glioma. For the study at large: Patients got their first vaccination 4-6 weeks after radiotherapy alone, or with temozolomide cycles.

Germline-derived CDR1 and CDR2 are SGHTA and FQGTGA. The CDR3 loop spans 15 amino acids. With 5 bases removed from V and 4 bases from J, the gap between germline ends came to 14 bases. As for time point: week 11, during vaccination. The investigators gave 300 ug of mutant IDH1 20-mer peptide in each vaccine dose, together with topical imiquimod. TCRdb's copy holds only in-frame clones and misses some; the assay was immunoSEQ multiplex PCR. The sample consists of under 150,000 clones, roughly 77% of them appearing once. To note about this clone: Its antigen is not identified.

The chain carries TRBV7-3 and TRBJ2-2; perhaps TRBD2 as D (6 bases). This sequence was found in a middle-aged man with glioma. The sample was PBMCs, taken from a glioma patient whose treatment included an IDH1 peptide vaccine. As DNA, the CDR3 is TGTGCCAGCAGCCCTTCGGCTAGCGCCACCGGGGAGCTGTTTTTT. This translates into CASSPSASATGELFF.